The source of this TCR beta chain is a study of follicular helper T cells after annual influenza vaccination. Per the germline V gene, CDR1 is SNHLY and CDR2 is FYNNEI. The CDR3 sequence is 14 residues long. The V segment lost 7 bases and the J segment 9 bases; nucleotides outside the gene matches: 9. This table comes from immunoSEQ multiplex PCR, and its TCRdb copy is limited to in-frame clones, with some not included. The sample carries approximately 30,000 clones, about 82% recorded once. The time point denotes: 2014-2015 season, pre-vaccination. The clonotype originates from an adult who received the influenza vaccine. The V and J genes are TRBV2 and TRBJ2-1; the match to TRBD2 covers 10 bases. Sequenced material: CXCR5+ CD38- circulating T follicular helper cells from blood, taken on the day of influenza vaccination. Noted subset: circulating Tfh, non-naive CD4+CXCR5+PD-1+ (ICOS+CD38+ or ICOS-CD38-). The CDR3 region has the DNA TGTGCCAGCAACAGCGGGAGGGCGGTAGGTGAGCAGTTCTTC. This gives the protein CASNSGRAVGEQFF. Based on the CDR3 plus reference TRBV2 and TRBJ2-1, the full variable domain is EPEVTQTPSHQVTQMGQEVILRCVPISNHLYFYWYRQILGQKVEFLVSFYNNEISEKSEIFDDQFSVERPDGSNFTLKIRSTKLEDSAMYFCASNSGRAVGEQFFGPGTRLTVL.